This is a list of T cell receptor beta chains from one sample in a study of blood T cell repertoires in COVID-19. Measured with immunoSEQ multiplex PCR; TCRdb has only the in-frame clones, and not every one. Here the sample spans a few hundred thousand clones, roughly nine tenths being singletons. Input material: PBMCs or T cells enriched from blood (not recorded which). The origin of the receptors is a woman in her twenties or thirties who had recovered from COVID-19. Each CDR3 is given with its conserved first and last residue. D genes are given only for firm matches. Where a row states a size, it is once, few, many or the class of an expanded clone; other rows omit it.

-	-	TRBV30	TRBJ2-2	CAWIGGVRTPNTGELFF	TGTGCCTGGATCGGTGGGGTCCGGACTCCGAACACCGGGGAGCTGTTTTTT
TRBD2	-	TRBV5-4	TRBJ2-3	CASNPSGGLSTDTQYF	TGTGCCTCAAACCCTAGCGGAGGGCTTAGCACAGATACGCAGTATTTT
-	-	TRBV30	TRBJ1-2	CAWSWTDNYGYTF	TGTGCCTGGAGCTGGACAGACAACTATGGCTACACCTTC
TRBD1	-	TRBV30	TRBJ1-1	CAWSGTGRTEAFF	TGTGCCTGGAGCGGGACAGGAAGGACTGAAGCTTTCTTT
TRBD1	few	TRBV27	TRBJ2-7	CASRRTPTGGQYEQYF	TGTGCCAGCAGACGCACCCCGACAGGGGGGCAGTACGAGCAGTACTTC
-	-	TRBV14	TRBJ2-5	CASSQGGTSSFQETQYF	TGTGCCAGCAGCCAAGGGGGAACTAGCAGTTTCCAAGAGACCCAGTACTTC
-	-	TRBV7-9	TRBJ2-7	CASTQRVEGFYEQYF	TGTGCCAGCACCCAGAGGGTCGAGGGCTTCTACGAGCAGTACTTC
-	-	TRBV5-5	TRBJ1-3	CASSLGPHDSGNTIYF	TGTGCCAGCAGCTTGGGGCCACACGACTCTGGAAACACCATATATTTT
-	once	TRBV19	TRBJ2-2	CASSITAGPNTGELFF	TGTGCCAGTAGTATTACGGCAGGGCCGAACACCGGGGAGCTGTTTTTT
-	-	TRBV7-3	TRBJ1-1	CASSHSLGTEAFF	TGTGCCAGCAGCCATAGTCTAGGTACTGAAGCTTTCTTT
-	-	TRBV3-1/TRBV3-2	TRBJ1-3	CASSQESGRGWPGNTIYF	TGTGCCAGCAGCCAAGAATCCGGTAGGGGCTGGCCCGGAAACACCATATATTTT
TRBD2	-	TRBV14	TRBJ2-3	CASSQGSGGVTDTQYF	TGTGCCAGCAGCCAAGGGAGCGGGGGGGTCACAGATACGCAGTATTTT
-	-	TRBV3-1/TRBV3-2	TRBJ2-1	CASSHLRSSYNEQFF	TGTGCCAGCAGCCACCTTAGGAGCTCCTACAATGAGCAGTTCTTC
-	-	TRBV5-1	TRBJ1-2	CASTATGSYGYTF	TGCGCCAGCACCGCAACGGGGTCGTATGGCTACACCTTC
-	-	TRBV6-5	TRBJ1-2	CASSSRATGNYGYTF	TGTGCCAGCAGTTCCAGGGCAACAGGGAACTATGGCTACACCTTC
-	-	TRBV2	TRBJ1-1	CASSEAGGYGTEAFF	TGTGCCAGCAGTGAAGCGGGGGGGTATGGGACTGAAGCTTTCTTT
TRBD1	-	TRBV7-8	TRBJ1-5	CASSLGSGGGQPQHF	TGTGCCAGCAGCTTAGGATCAGGGGGCGGTCAGCCCCAGCATTTT
-	few	TRBV7-2	TRBJ2-4	CASGQTQAKNIQYF	TGTGCCAGCGGACAGACTCAAGCCAAAAACATTCAGTACTTC
-	-	TRBV4-1	TRBJ1-1	CASSLFPGEAFF	TGCGCCAGCAGCCTCTTCCCAGGGGAAGCTTTCTTT
-	-	TRBV4-1	TRBJ1-2	CASSQPTEKLRYGYTF	TGCGCCAGCAGCCAACCGACAGAAAAACTCCGATATGGCTACACCTTC
-	-	TRBV6-5	TRBJ2-1	CASSYRPRGEQFF	TGTGCCAGCAGTTATCGGCCCCGCGGGGAGCAGTTCTTC
-	-	TRBV5-1	TRBJ1-2	CASSLQGVGYTF	TGCGCCAGCAGCTTACAAGGGGTTGGCTACACCTTC
-	-	TRBV29-1	TRBJ1-2	CSAEDRANYGYTF	TGCAGCGCCGAGGACAGAGCTAACTATGGCTACACCTTC
TRBD1	-	TRBV30	TRBJ1-2	CAWSVAGTGGGGYTF	TGTGCCTGGAGTGTAGCCGGGACAGGGGGCGGTGGCTACACCTTC
TRBD1	-	TRBV10-3	TRBJ2-7	CATGQGSYEQYF	TGTGCCACCGGACAGGGATCCTACGAGCAGTACTTC
-	-	TRBV11-2	TRBJ2-5	CASSSHSGGQETQYF	TGTGCCAGCAGCTCCCATTCTGGGGGGCAAGAGACCCAGTACTTC
TRBD1	-	TRBV30	TRBJ1-2	CAWSVWDRNLPYGYTF	TGTGCCTGGAGTGTATGGGACAGGAATTTGCCCTATGGCTACACCTTC
-	-	TRBV6-5	TRBJ2-1	CASRTTGNPYNEQFF	TGTGCCAGCAGAACCACCGGGAACCCCTACAATGAGCAGTTCTTC
-	-	TRBV2	TRBJ1-5	CASSDHSQPQHF	TGTGCCAGCAGTGACCATTCCCAGCCCCAGCATTTT
TRBD1	-	TRBV7-3	TRBJ1-3	CASSPGTGETIYF	TGTGCCAGCAGCCCCGGGACAGGGGAGACCATATATTTT
-	-	TRBV9	TRBJ1-6	CASSATTENSPLHF	TGTGCCAGCAGCGCTACGACGGAGAATTCACCCCTCCACTTT
TRBD1	-	TRBV30	TRBJ1-1	CAWTIPGTGIGGPNTEAFF	TGTGCCTGGACAATCCCCGGGACAGGGATCGGGGGCCCGAACACTGAAGCTTTCTTT
-	-	TRBV10-3	TRBJ1-5	CAISEGTSQHF	TGTGCCATCAGTGAGGGGACATCCCAGCATTTT
-	-	TRBV6-2/TRBV6-3	TRBJ1-1	CASSYFWGPNTEAFF	TGTGCCAGCAGTTACTTTTGGGGCCCGAACACTGAAGCTTTCTTT
TRBD1	-	TRBV5-1	TRBJ1-3	CASSLSSGQGSGNTIYF	TGCGCCAGCAGCTTGAGCTCCGGACAGGGCTCTGGAAACACCATATATTTT
-	-	TRBV6-4	TRBJ1-1	CASSDGQTNTEAFF	TGTGCCAGCAGTGACGGGCAGACCAACACTGAAGCTTTCTTT
TRBD1	-	TRBV5-1	TRBJ2-7	CASSLGGQSPYEQYF	TGCGCCAGCAGCTTGGGGGGACAGAGTCCCTACGAGCAGTACTTC
-	-	TRBV6-5	TRBJ1-1	CASSWFRGGGTEAFF	TGTGCCAGCAGTTGGTTTAGGGGAGGAGGTACTGAAGCTTTCTTT
TRBD1	-	TRBV7-9	TRBJ2-7	CASSSSGTGLYEQYF	TGTGCCAGCAGCTCGTCCGGGACAGGGCTCTACGAGCAGTACTTC
-	-	TRBV7-8	TRBJ1-5	CASSLPGRGNQPQHF	TGTGCCAGCAGCTTACCGGGACGGGGGAATCAGCCCCAGCATTTT
-	-	TRBV28	TRBJ1-2	CASQLPGTASNYGYTF	TGTGCCAGCCAACTCCCCGGGACTGCTTCTAACTATGGCTACACCTTC
-	-	TRBV2	TRBJ1-2	CASSENGRHYGYTF	TGTGCCAGCAGTGAGAATGGCAGGCACTATGGCTACACCTTC
TRBD1	-	TRBV24-1	TRBJ2-3	CATARGTGGLSTDTQYF	TGTGCCACCGCCAGAGGGACAGGGGGTCTTAGCACAGATACGCAGTATTTT
-	-	TRBV27	TRBJ1-1	CASKKKPVQAFSEAFF	TGTGCCAGCAAGAAAAAACCGGTTCAGGCGTTTTCTGAAGCTTTCTTT
-	-	TRBV30	TRBJ1-5	CAWRRGGNQPQHF	TGTGCCTGGAGGCGGGGGGGCAATCAGCCCCAGCATTTT
-	once	TRBV6-6	TRBJ1-2	CASSHYLGYTF	TGTGCCAGCAGTCATTATCTCGGCTACACCTTC
-	-	TRBV7-9	TRBJ1-1	CASTTYPISEVGAFF	TGTGCCAGCACCACTTATCCCATTTCGGAGGTGGGGGCTTTCTTT
-	once	TRBV7-9	TRBJ1-6	CASSSEGISPLHF	TGTGCCAGCAGCTCAGAGGGAATTTCACCCCTCCACTTT
TRBD1	-	TRBV6-6	TRBJ2-2	CASSPTGRTGELFF	TGTGCCAGCAGTCCGACAGGGCGGACCGGGGAGCTGTTTTTT
TRBD1	-	TRBV30	TRBJ1-1	CAWSSTFRGTGGTEAFF	TGTGCCTGGAGTTCCACCTTTAGAGGGACAGGGGGCACTGAAGCTTTCTTT
TRBD1	-	TRBV5-1	TRBJ1-2	CASSPRQGFGYGYTF	TGCGCCAGCAGCCCCAGACAGGGTTTCGGCTATGGCTACACCTTC
-	once	TRBV6-5	TRBJ2-5	CASSTQETQYF	TGTGCCAGCAGTACACAGGAGACCCAGTACTTC